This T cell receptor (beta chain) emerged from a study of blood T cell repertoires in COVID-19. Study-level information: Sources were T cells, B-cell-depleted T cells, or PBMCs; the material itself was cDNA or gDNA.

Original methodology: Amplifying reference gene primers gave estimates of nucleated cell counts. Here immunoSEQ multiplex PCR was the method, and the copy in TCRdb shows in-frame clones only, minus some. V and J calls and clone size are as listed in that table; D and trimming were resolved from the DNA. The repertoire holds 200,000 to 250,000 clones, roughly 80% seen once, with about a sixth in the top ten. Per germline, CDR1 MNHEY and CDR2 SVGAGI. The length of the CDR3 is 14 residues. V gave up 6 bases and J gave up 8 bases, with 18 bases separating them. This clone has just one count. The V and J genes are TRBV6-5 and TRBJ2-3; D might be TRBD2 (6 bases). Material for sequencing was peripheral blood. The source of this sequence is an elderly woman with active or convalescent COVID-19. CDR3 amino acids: CASSLDRDSITQYF. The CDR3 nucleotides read TGTGCCAGCAGCCTAGACCGGGACTCCATTACGCAGTATTTT.